These 18 T cell receptor beta chains were all obtained from the same sample, sequenced in a study of blood T cells in healthy people across ages. Using a J-beta primer mix together with a sample-barcoded 5' primer, a second PCR was run for about 7 to 12 cycles. TCRdb re-analysed the 5' RACE reads in MiXCR, keeping a single row per CDR3 protein. The data contain roughly 1.9 million distinct CDR3 sequences, 39% of them singletons. What was sequenced was blood. The origin of the receptors is a human donor in good health.

The genes are TRBV7-3 and TRBJ1-2, with 10 positions matching TRBD1. This CDR3 region has 19 residues. Germline CDR1 is SGHTA and CDR2 is FQGTGA. Trimming cost V 5 bases and J 0 bases; bases outside gene matches: 15. CDR3 amino acids: CASSLDGPGQGTTNYGYTF. CDR3 DNA sequence: TGTGCCAGCAGCCTGGATGGCCCGGGACAGGGGACCACTAACTATGGCTACACCTTC.

The rearrangement uses TRBV12-3 or TRBV12-4 and TRBJ2-1; 9 bases are a match to TRBD2. V lost 4 bases to trimming and J lost 8 bases; unmatched junction nucleotides: 15. The CDR3 extends over 17 amino acids. The DNA for the CDR3 is TGTGCCAGCAGTTCGCACGTTGGCGGGGGGGCCGGTGATGAGCAGTTCTTC. Translated, it gives CASSSHVGGGAGDEQFF.

This clonotype has only a few counts. The chain has TRBV11-2 and TRBJ2-3; D not certain. Germline values: CDR1 SGHAT, CDR2 FQNNGV. Trimming shortened V by 1 base and J by 5 bases, and 13 bases separated the two germline ends. There are 15 residues in the CDR3. CDR3 DNA: TGTGCCAGCAGCTTAGCGGGCCTCCGAGGAGATACGCAGTATTTT. It specifies CASSLAGLRGDTQYF. The complete variable domain, with remaining parts taken from reference TRBV11-2 and TRBJ2-3, reads EAGVAQSPRYKIIEKRQSVAFWCNPISGHATLYWYQQILGQGPKLLIQFQNNGVVDDSQLPKDRFSAERLKGVDSTLKIQPAKLEDSAVYLCASSLAGLRGDTQYFGPGTRLTVL.

The sample holds a few counts of this clonotype. The chain employs TRBV20-1 and TRBJ1-5, with 8 nucleotides matching TRBD1. The ends lost 6 bases at V and 0 bases at J; junction bases unmatched: 10. The CDR3 consists of 16 residues. Germline CDR1 DFQATT, CDR2 SNEGSKA (reference sequence). The CDR3 bases are TGCAGTGCCCGGCCCGACAGGGGTGGTAGCAATCAGCCCCAGCATTTT. Amino acids: CSARPDRGGSNQPQHF.

The rearrangement joins TRBV10-3 to TRBJ2-1; 7 bases are shared with TRBD1. Germline values: CDR1 ENHRY, CDR2 SYGVKD. CDR3 size: 12 residues. Germline trimming cut 10 bases from V and 7 bases from J; bases unmatched to any gene: 7. The CDR3 nucleotides are TGTGCCACAAGCCAACAGGGGAATGAGCAGTTCTTC. It translates to CATSQQGNEQFF.

Details on this clonotype: A single base separates this from a much larger clone, so it may be a read error. Here the CDR3 DNA reads TGTGCCAGCAGCTTAGAGTGCAGATCCTATGGCTACACCTTC. Amino acid sequence: CASSLECRSYGYTF. The chain recombines TRBV13 with TRBJ1-2; D is unclear. Looked up from germline, CDR1 is PRHDT and CDR2 is FYEKMQ (reference sequence). V lost 1 base, J lost 4 bases, and 10 bases lay in between. This CDR3 spans 14 amino acids. The variable domain in full, completed from reference TRBV13 and TRBJ1-2, reads AAGVIQSPRHLIKEKRETATLKCYPIPRHDTVYWYQQGPGQDPQFLISFYEKMQSDKGSIPDRFSAQQFSDYHSELNMSSLELGDSALYFCASSLECRSYGYTFGSGTRLTVV.

V gene TRBV20-1 combines with J gene TRBJ2-3; D perhaps matches TRBD2 (5 bases). CDR1 and CDR2 (germline): DFQATT, SNEGSKA (reference sequence). CDR3 size: 15 residues. Trimming took off 3 bases at V and 1 base at J, with 14 bases between the two ends. The CDR3 is CSASARVSGTDTQYF. The CDR3 DNA follows: TGCAGTGCTAGTGCCCGGGTTAGCGGCACAGATACGCAGTATTTT.

This chain uses TRBV12-3 or TRBV12-4 with TRBJ1-6, with D maybe TRBD1 (6 bases). V was clipped by 6 bases and J by 7 bases, with 13 bases between them. The CDR3 runs to 14 residues. The CDR3 spells CASSRGAGNSPLHF. For the CDR3, the DNA is TGTGCCAGCAGCCGGGGGGCGGGAAATTCACCCCTCCACTTT.

This clonotype was seen a handful of times. The chain recombines TRBV12-3 or TRBV12-4 with TRBJ1-3; D may be TRBD1 (5 bases). The CDR3 covers 15 residues. Trimming took off 5 bases at V and 4 bases at J, with 15 bases between the two ends. CDR3 coding DNA: TGTGCCAGCAGTAGAACGCGGGCAGGGGGAAACACCATATATTTT. Amino acids: CASSRTRAGGNTIYF.

The chain has TRBV6-2 or TRBV6-3 and TRBJ2-1, with D possibly TRBD2 on 6 matching bases. V was cut by 7 bases and J by 1 base, with 14 bases left in between. CDR1 and CDR2 (germline): MNHEY, SVGEGT. This CDR3 has 15 residues. This CDR3 is CASINSGTSYNEQFF. DNA for the CDR3: TGTGCCAGCATTAACTCCGGGACTTCCTACAATGAGCAGTTCTTC.

This clonotype was detected a few times. The V and J genes are TRBV20-1 and TRBJ2-1, with TRBD2 matching over 11 bases. In germline, CDR1 is DFQATT, CDR2 SNEGSKA (reference sequence). CDR3 length equals 16 residues. J was trimmed by 0 bases and V by 3 bases; bases with no gene match: 4. In nucleotides, the CDR3 is TGCAGTGCTAGCCTAGCGGGGGGAAGCTCCTACAATGAGCAGTTCTTC. Its protein product is CSASLAGGSSYNEQFF.

The gene calls are TRBV7-9 and TRBJ1-1; TRBD1 matches at 7 bases. CDR3 length: 12 residues. Germline assignment: CDR1 SEHNR and CDR2 FQNEAQ (reference sequence). V lost 3 bases and J lost 9; bases outside the gene matches: 4. CDR3 protein: CASSFEGAKAFF. Here the CDR3 DNA reads TGTGCCAGCAGCTTTGAGGGGGCCAAAGCTTTCTTT.

V usage is TRBV18 and J usage is TRBJ2-7; 7 bases match TRBD1. From germline, CDR1 is KGHSH and CDR2 LQKENI. The CDR3 contains 14 residues. The trim removed 4 bases at V and 2 bases at J, leaving 5 bases unmatched. CDR3 protein: CASSQLQGTYEQYF. CDR3 sequence (DNA): TGTGCCAGCTCACAGTTACAGGGGACCTACGAGCAGTACTTC.

This clonotype has only a few counts. The V gene is TRBV5-1, the J gene TRBJ2-7; D remains ambiguous. The CDR3 totals 14 residues. Germline values: CDR1 SGHRS, CDR2 YFSETQ. V lost 0 bases, J lost 7 bases, and 14 bases lay in between. This CDR3 is CASSLVVSMGEQYF. CDR3 DNA: TGCGCCAGCAGCTTGGTCGTTTCTATGGGGGAGCAGTACTTC. Drawing the rest from reference TRBV5-1 and TRBJ2-7, the complete variable domain is KAGVTQTPRYLIKTRGQQVTLSCSPISGHRSVSWYQQTPGQGLQFLFEYFSETQRNKGNFPGRFSGRQFSNSRSEMNVSTLELGDSALYLCASSLVVSMGEQYFGPGTRLTVT.

The chain recombines TRBV11-1 with TRBJ2-3; D not resolved. Germline CDR1 SGHAT, CDR2 FQDESV (reference sequence). This CDR3 has 13 amino acids. The CDR3 protein is CASLPPGTDTQYF. The DNA of the CDR3 is TGTGCGTCGCTCCCGCCTGGCACAGATACGCAGTATTTT.

The CDR3 is CASRLTGAVNYGYTF. CDR3 nucleotide sequence: TGTGCCAGCAGGCTCACAGGGGCCGTTAACTATGGCTACACCTTC. The chain uses TRBV6-5 and TRBJ1-2; 7 positions agree with TRBD1. This CDR3 contains 15 residues. The J segment lost 1 base and the V segment lost 6 bases, leaving 8 bases of the junction unmatched. CDR1 is MNHEY and CDR2 is SVGAGI in the germline V gene.

The chain employs TRBV12-5 and TRBJ2-1; D is ambiguous. The germline CDR1 and CDR2 sequences are LGHNT and FRNRAP. The ends were cut back, 3 bases at V and 1 base at J, with 13 bases in the middle. The CDR3 totals 16 residues. CDR3 residues: CASGFAGFGSYNEQFF. The CDR3 DNA reads as TGTGCTAGTGGTTTCGCAGGATTTGGTTCCTACAATGAGCAGTTCTTC.

This clonotype showed up just a few times. The V gene is TRBV6-2 or TRBV6-3, the J gene TRBJ1-2; the D is unclear. This CDR3 has 12 amino acids. The V gene's germline CDR1 is MNHEY and CDR2 SVGEGT. The ends were cut back, 1 base at V and 8 bases at J, with 8 bases in the middle. The CDR3 bases are TGTGCCAGCAGTTACTTATTTCTAGGCTACACCTTC. The encoded protein is CASSYLFLGYTF.